This TCR beta chain is drawn from a study of multiple sclerosis patients with progressive multifocal leukoencephalopathy. Broader study findings: TRBV and TRBJ usage showed no common pattern when PML developed.

V lost 3 bases, J lost 6 bases, and 6 bases lay in between. This CDR3 is 12 amino acids long. Per germline, CDR1 SGHVS and CDR2 FQNEAQ. Time point in this sample: time of PML onset. PML was confirmed by JC virus DNA in cerebrospinal fluid. Comments on this clone: Its cognate antigen is unknown.

The repertoire was sequenced with immunoSEQ multiplex PCR; TCRdb's copy has only in-frame clones and lacks some. The sample includes more than 30,000 clones, approximately 86% seen only once; the top ten take 5.7%. The receptor was isolated from a woman in her thirties or forties with progressive multifocal leukoencephalopathy. The genes are TRBV7-8 and TRBJ2-1, with no clear D. Source: PBMCs, taken from a patient treated with natalizumab. The CDR3 sequence is CASSFAGNEQFF. The DNA for the CDR3 is TGTGCCAGCAGCTTTGCAGGCAATGAGCAGTTCTTC.